This is a list of T cell receptor beta chains from one sample in a study of response to subunit inactivated influenza vaccine. TCRdb independently ran MiXCR on the RT-PCR reads; one entry per CDR3 protein. The repertoire consists of about 800,000 distinct CDR3 sequences, with around 20% occurring once and the leading ten covering roughly 10%. Sequences were derived from PBMCs from blood, sampled around 5 days after vaccination. Receptors originate from a man aged 50 or older who received an inactivated influenza vaccine. CDR3s include the opening cysteine and the closing phenylalanine or tryptophan. D genes are given only for firm matches. Size values are once, few and many counts, or a class for expanded clones, and some rows have none.

CDR3aa | CDR3nt | j_gene | abundance | len | v_gene | d_gene
CASSTNRANTGELFF | TGTGCCAGCTCAACCAACAGGGCCAACACCGGGGAGCTGTTTTTT | TRBJ2-2 | few | 15 | TRBV18 | -
CSARWGQDPEAFF | TGCAGTGCTCGCTGGGGACAGGACCCTGAAGCTTTCTTT | TRBJ1-1 | many | 13 | TRBV20-1 | TRBD1
CASSVEAATNYGYTF | TGTGCCAGCAGCGTAGAGGCAGCTACTAACTATGGCTACACCTTC | TRBJ1-2 | - | 15 | TRBV9 | -
CASSEAPGQGPGELFF | TGTGCCAGCAGTGAAGCGCCGGGACAGGGTCCCGGGGAGCTGTTTTTT | TRBJ2-2 | few | 16 | TRBV6-1 | TRBD1
CASRDGYQETQYF | TGCGCCTCCAGGGACGGGTACCAAGAGACCCAGTACTTC | TRBJ2-5 | - | 13 | TRBV5-1 | -
CAISESAASYEQYF | TGTGCCATCAGTGAGTCGGCTGCCTCCTACGAGCAGTACTTC | TRBJ2-7 | - | 14 | TRBV10-3 | -
CAWRAPGVVAQHF | TGTGCCTGGCGGGCACCGGGCGTAGTGGCCCAGCATTTT | TRBJ1-5 | few | 13 | TRBV30 | -
CASSKAVGGRNNEQFF | TGTGCCAGCAGCAAGGCCGTGGGCGGGAGGAACAATGAGCAGTTCTTC | TRBJ2-1 | few | 16 | TRBV7-2 | TRBD2
CSARPPGGLRYEQYF | TGCAGTGCTAGACCTCCAGGGGGGCTTCGGTACGAGCAGTACTTC | TRBJ2-7 | many | 15 | TRBV20-1 | -
CSAASGVRSYNEQFF | TGCAGTGCCGCTAGCGGAGTGCGCTCCTACAATGAGCAGTTCTTC | TRBJ2-1 | - | 15 | TRBV20-1 | TRBD2
CSARDRSGLLTGEQFF | TGCAGTGCTAGAGATCGTAGCGGGCTACTGACAGGTGAGCAGTTCTTC | TRBJ2-1 | many | 16 | TRBV20-1 | -
CSASPYNEQFF | TGCAGTGCTAGTCCTTACAATGAGCAGTTCTTC | TRBJ2-1 | many | 11 | TRBV20-1 | -
CASSLDRGIFEQYF | TGTGCCAGCAGTCTTGACAGAGGAATCTTCGAGCAGTACTTC | TRBJ2-7 | few | 14 | TRBV12-3/TRBV12-4 | -
CSGERVGTSGSRYNEQFF | TGCAGTGGGGAGCGGGTCGGGACTAGCGGGAGTAGGTACAATGAGCAGTTCTTC | TRBJ2-1 | - | 18 | TRBV20-1 | TRBD2
CASSGSSYGYTF | TGTGCCAGCTCCGGGTCTTCCTATGGCTACACCTTC | TRBJ1-2 | - | 12 | TRBV28 | -
CASSQGKWEPQHF | TGTGCCAGCAGCCAAGGTAAGTGGGAACCCCAGCATTTT | TRBJ1-5 | - | 13 | TRBV9 | -
CASSTGQGFYNEQFF | TGTGCCAGCAGCACCGGACAGGGCTTCTACAATGAGCAGTTCTTC | TRBJ2-1 | - | 15 | TRBV11-2 | TRBD1
CASSSAQGEQFF | TGTGCCAGCAGCTCCGCGCAGGGTGAGCAGTTCTTC | TRBJ2-1 | - | 12 | TRBV9 | -
CASSITREFDEQFF | TGTGCCAGCAGTATAACGCGGGAGTTTGATGAGCAGTTCTTC | TRBJ2-1 | few | 14 | TRBV28 | TRBD2
CASTKQAGSYEQYF | TGCGCCAGCACGAAGCAGGCAGGGTCATACGAGCAGTACTTC | TRBJ2-7 | few | 14 | TRBV4-1 | -
CSVESGLTGEQYF | TGCAGCGTTGAGAGCGGACTCACGGGAGAGCAGTACTTC | TRBJ2-7 | few | 13 | TRBV29-1 | -
CASSPARGRTDTQYF | TGTGCCAGCAGCCCTGCCAGGGGTCGGACAGATACGCAGTATTTT | TRBJ2-3 | - | 15 | TRBV7-6 | -
CSVRTGAKNTGELFF | TGCAGCGTTAGGACAGGGGCCAAGAACACCGGGGAGCTGTTTTTT | TRBJ2-2 | few | 15 | TRBV29-1 | TRBD1
CASSQEDGILGNEQFF | TGCGCCAGCAGCCAAGAGGACGGGATCCTTGGCAATGAGCAGTTCTTC | TRBJ2-1 | few | 16 | TRBV4-1 | -
CASSEFEGRQYF | TGTGCCAGCAGTGAATTCGAAGGAAGGCAGTACTTC | TRBJ2-7 | - | 12 | TRBV6-1 | -
CASSPRLRCRNEQFF | TGTGCCAGCAGCCCGCGACTTCGGTGCAGAAATGAGCAGTTCTTC | TRBJ2-1 | - | 15 | TRBV3-1 | -
CNAKLGGSGQFF | TGCAACGCGAAACTAGGGGGCAGTGGGCAGTTCTTC | TRBJ2-1 | - | 12 | TRBV29-1 | TRBD1
CAGKGFYEQYF | TGTGCCGGGAAAGGGTTCTACGAGCAGTACTTC | TRBJ2-7 | - | 11 | TRBV30 | -
CASSNSGIEAFF | TGTGCCAGCAGTAATTCCGGGATCGAAGCTTTCTTT | TRBJ1-1 | - | 12 | TRBV12-3/TRBV12-4 | -
CASSVGEEDGYTF | TGTGCCAGCAGCGTAGGGGAGGAGGATGGCTACACCTTC | TRBJ1-2 | few | 13 | TRBV9 | -
CASSQRNSGANTGELFF | TGTGCCAGCAGTCAACGTAATAGCGGCGCGAACACCGGGGAGCTGTTTTTT | TRBJ2-2 | - | 17 | TRBV6-2/TRBV6-3 | -
CASSQGDRTFGYGYTF | TGCGCCAGCAGCCAAGGCGACAGGACCTTCGGCTATGGCTACACCTTC | TRBJ1-2 | many | 16 | TRBV4-1 | -
CASSPSAGTSGINEQFF | TGTGCCAGCAGCCCTTCTGCCGGGACTAGCGGGATCAATGAGCAGTTCTTC | TRBJ2-1 | many | 17 | TRBV7-8 | TRBD2
CASSMGGQGTLSPQHF | TGTGCCAGCAGCATGGGGGGACAGGGAACGCTGTCGCCCCAGCATTTT | TRBJ1-5 | few | 16 | TRBV7-8 | TRBD1
CASSQEPETGQYF | TGCGCCAGCAGCCAAGAACCCGAGACAGGGCAGTACTTC | TRBJ2-7 | many | 13 | TRBV4-3 | -
CSARDGGLAVEQYF | TGCAGTGCTAGAGATGGGGGTCTAGCGGTCGAGCAGTACTTC | TRBJ2-7 | few | 14 | TRBV20-1 | TRBD2
CASSAGYLEQYF | TGTGCCAGCAGCGCGGGCTACTTAGAGCAGTACTTC | TRBJ2-7 | - | 12 | TRBV5-6 | -
CASSVRGYGDQETQYF | TGTGCCAGCAGCGTCCGAGGTTACGGGGACCAAGAGACCCAGTACTTC | TRBJ2-5 | few | 16 | TRBV7-2 | -
CAISEGTTLIHEQFF | TGTGCCATCAGTGAAGGGACAACCTTAATTCACGAGCAGTTCTTC | TRBJ2-1 | few | 15 | TRBV10-3 | -
CASSPEQRGVGYTF | TGCGCCAGCAGCCCCGAACAGAGGGGGGTGGGCTACACCTTC | TRBJ1-2 | few | 14 | TRBV5-1 | -
CSAEGGMRSSYNEQFF | TGCAGTGCTGAGGGGGGAATGAGGAGCTCCTACAATGAGCAGTTCTTC | TRBJ2-1 | - | 16 | TRBV20-1 | -
CASGQSSYNEQFF | TGTGCCAGTGGACAGAGCTCCTACAATGAGCAGTTCTTC | TRBJ2-1 | many | 13 | TRBV12-3/TRBV12-4 | -
CASSQGTSGRAETQYF | TGTGCCAGCAGCCAGGGGACTAGCGGGCGCGCAGAGACCCAGTACTTC | TRBJ2-5 | few | 16 | TRBV3-1 | TRBD2
CASSHRSSGADTQYF | TGCGCCAGCAGCCATCGGAGTAGCGGTGCAGATACGCAGTATTTT | TRBJ2-3 | - | 15 | TRBV4-3 | -
CSVEDRGEGEQYF | TGCAGTGTTGAGGACAGGGGGGAAGGGGAGCAGTACTTC | TRBJ2-7 | few | 13 | TRBV20-1 | TRBD1
CASGPHGETQYF | TGTGCCAGCGGCCCCCACGGGGAGACCCAGTACTTC | TRBJ2-5 | - | 12 | TRBV7-9 | -
CASSSRTSDSGANVLTF | TGTGCCAGCAGCTCCCGGACGAGTGACTCTGGGGCCAACGTCCTGACTTTC | TRBJ2-6 | - | 17 | TRBV7-2 | -
CASRERSDTQYF | TGTGCCAGCAGGGAGAGGTCAGATACGCAGTATTTT | TRBJ2-3 | - | 12 | TRBV27 | -
CATSNNGLEETQYF | TGTGCCACCAGTAACAACGGGCTGGAAGAGACCCAGTACTTC | TRBJ2-5 | few | 14 | TRBV24-1 | -